One sample yielded the 30 T cell receptor beta chains listed below, sequenced in a study of CD4 T cells in relation to SARS-CoV-2 and coronaviruses (dated by TCRdb to about 2021). The library was made by the immunoSEQ multiplex PCR assay. What TCRdb holds here is the immuneACCESS table cut down to in-frame rearrangements. Part of the clones is not present; checked against another copy, under half of the missing clones reflect an unresolved V gene, and the others are unexplained. Present in this sample are tens of thousands of clones, about 80% of which were seen just once. The ten largest clones represent around 30% of the sample. CD4+ T cells from unexposed donors were collected before the COVID-19 pandemic (2011-2018). Following 10 days of culture, the EasySep CD4+ T cell isolation kit was used to isolate CD4+ T cells. The antigens these receptors bind are not known. Sequenced material: CD4+ T cells from PBMCs, cultured in vitro. The origin of the receptors is a human donor in good health.

The chain employs TRBV6-6 and TRBJ2-1; 7 bases fit TRBD1. V lost 0 bases and J lost 12; bases outside the gene matches: 5. Germline loops: CDR1 MNHNY, CDR2 SVGAGI (reference sequence). This CDR3 has 13 residues. Here the CDR3 reads CASSYSVRGWQFF. The CDR3 DNA is TGTGCCAGCAGTTACTCGGTCAGGGGGTGGCAGTTCTTC.

This clone came up a few times. This chain joins TRBV4-2 and TRBJ1-1; 9 nucleotides agree with TRBD1. The V gene's germline CDR1 is LGHNA and CDR2 YNFKEQ. With 1 base clipped from V and 6 bases from J, the junction kept 6 bases outside the gene matches. The CDR3 loop spans 15 amino acids. The CDR3 is CASSQGGTGRPEAFF. The CDR3 DNA reads as TGTGCCAGCAGCCAAGGGGGGACAGGGAGGCCTGAAGCTTTCTTT.

This chain joins TRBV7-8 and TRBJ1-5, with D unclear. CDR1 and CDR2 from the germline V gene are SGHVS and FQNEAQ. With 6 bases removed from V and 2 bases from J, the gap between germline ends came to 11 bases. This CDR3 spans 14 amino acids. CDR3 protein: CASRTDGGNQPQHF. CDR3 bases: TGTGCCAGCAGGACCGACGGGGGCAATCAGCCCCAGCATTTT.

V is TRBV2 and J is TRBJ1-5, with D hard to call. From germline, CDR1 is SNHLY and CDR2 FYNNEI. V was trimmed by 4 bases and J by 5 bases, leaving 9 bases between them. The CDR3 extends over 13 amino acids. CDR3: CASSGEGHQPQHF. CDR3 coding DNA: TGTGCCAGCAGTGGGGAGGGTCATCAGCCCCAGCATTTT.

The chain recombines TRBV5-8 with TRBJ1-1; weak D call: TRBD1 (5 bases). The CDR3 runs to 13 residues. V lost 1 base to trimming and J lost 3 bases, with 7 bases between them. Looked up from germline, CDR1 is SGHTS and CDR2 is YDEGEE. This chain's CDR3 is CASSLLGDTEAFF. As DNA, the CDR3 is TGTGCCAGCAGCTTGTTGGGGGACACTGAAGCTTTCTTT. Full variable domain (missing parts from reference TRBV5-8 and TRBJ1-1): EAGVTQSPTHLIKTRGQQATLRCSPISGHTSVYWYQQALGLGLQFLLWYDEGEERNRGNFPPRFSGRQFPNYSSELNVNALELEDSALYLCASSLLGDTEAFFGQGTRLTVV.

This chain connects TRBV2 to TRBJ1-1; TRBD1 agrees at 7 bases. The germline CDR1 and CDR2 sequences are SNHLY and FYNNEI. CDR3 length: 15 amino acids. V lost 4 bases, J lost 5 bases, and 10 bases stayed unmatched. CDR3 amino acids: CASSVDRVEVTEAFF. Here the CDR3 DNA reads TGTGCCAGCAGTGTTGACAGGGTGGAGGTTACTGAAGCTTTCTTT.

The genes are TRBV6-5 and TRBJ2-7; 9 nucleotides line up with TRBD1. J gave up 0 bases and V 7 bases, and 4 bases lay outside the gene matches. The CDR3 is 14 residues long. From germline, CDR1 is MNHEY and CDR2 SVGAGI. In DNA form, the CDR3 reads TGTGCCAGCAACCCGGGACAGGGCTCCTACGAGCAGTACTTC. Encoded protein: CASNPGQGSYEQYF.

The rearrangement uses TRBV24-1 and TRBJ1-1; 8 bases are shared with TRBD1. The CDR3 extends over 16 amino acids. With 4 bases clipped from V and 5 bases from J, the junction kept 11 bases outside the gene matches. Germline V gene lookup returns CDR1 KGHDR and CDR2 SFDVKD. The CDR3 here is CATSDQGAGGETEAFF. The CDR3 nucleotides read TGTGCCACCAGTGACCAAGGGGCAGGGGGCGAAACTGAAGCTTTCTTT.

Here the CDR3 reads CASSLSGLDQPQHF. CDR3 bases: TGCGCCAGCAGCTTGTCAGGGTTGGATCAGCCCCAGCATTTT. The chain links TRBV5-1 to TRBJ1-5; D may be TRBD1 (5 bases). CDR3 size: 14 residues. CDR1 is SGHRS, CDR2 YFSETQ, per germline. The ends were cut back, 1 base at V and 5 bases at J, with 10 bases in the middle.

This chain joins TRBV24-1 and TRBJ1-3; D is undetermined. The length of the CDR3 is 17 residues. Per germline, CDR1 KGHDR and CDR2 SFDVKD. Trimming left V 3 bases short and J 0 bases short, with 14 bases between. CDR3 in DNA: TGTGCCACCAGTGATCCCCGAGACGGGGACTCTGGAAACACCATATATTTT. It encodes CATSDPRDGDSGNTIYF.

The chain uses TRBV6-5 and TRBJ1-2; no clear D. V was trimmed by 0 bases and J by 8 bases, leaving 16 bases between them. CDR1 is MNHEY and CDR2 is SVGAGI in the germline V gene. The CDR3 runs to 15 residues. In DNA form, the CDR3 reads TGTGCCAGCAGTTACTCGAACTTAGGCCGGCGGGGCTACACCTTC. It is translated as CASSYSNLGRRGYTF.

There are a few counts of this clone. This chain connects TRBV5-1 to TRBJ2-7; D is possibly TRBD1 (6 bases). The ends were cut back, 4 bases at V and 3 bases at J, with 14 bases in the middle. The germline CDR1 and CDR2 sequences are SGHRS and YFSETQ. This CDR3 is 14 amino acids long. The CDR3 DNA reads TGCGCCAGCAGCGTGGACGGACAGAGCTACGAGCAGTACTTC. Protein sequence: CASSVDGQSYEQYF. Looking up the rest from reference TRBV5-1 and TRBJ2-7 gives the full variable domain: KAGVTQTPRYLIKTRGQQVTLSCSPISGHRSVSWYQQTPGQGLQFLFEYFSETQRNKGNFPGRFSGRQFSNSRSEMNVSTLELGDSALYLCASSVDGQSYEQYFGPGTRLTVT.

J is TRBJ2-3 and V is TRBV18, with no clear D. Germline loops: CDR1 KGHSH, CDR2 LQKENI. Trimming stripped 0 bases from V and 1 base from J, with 11 bases between. The length of the CDR3 is 16 residues. The chain's CDR3 is CASSPPVGIGTDTQYF. The DNA for the CDR3 is TGTGCCAGCTCACCACCGGTGGGGATCGGCACAGATACGCAGTATTTT.

The count of this clone is one. The rearrangement joins TRBV5-1 to TRBJ2-1; a weak D match, TRBD1 (6 bases). Trimming took 0 bases from V and 0 from J, leaving 7 bases between them. The germline CDR1 and CDR2 sequences are SGHRS and YFSETQ. The CDR3 loop spans 15 amino acids. CDR3 region: CASSLGTASYNEQFF. CDR3 DNA: TGCGCCAGCAGCTTGGGGACAGCCTCCTACAATGAGCAGTTCTTC.

The chain links TRBV5-4 to TRBJ1-4, with unresolved D. The germline V gene encodes CDR1 SGHNT and CDR2 YYREEE (reference sequence). The CDR3 spans 13 residues. Trimming left V 1 base short and J 5 bases short, with 6 bases between. Here the CDR3 reads CASSLLPNEKLFF. In nucleotides, the CDR3 is TGTGCCAGCAGCTTGCTTCCAAATGAAAAACTGTTTTTT.

The rearrangement links TRBV27 to TRBJ2-2; 7 positions match TRBD1. V was pared by 5 bases and J by 0 bases, with 6 bases of the junction left unmatched. CDR3 length: 16 amino acids. Germline CDR1 reads MNHEY; CDR2 reads SMNVEV (reference sequence). The CDR3 DNA sequence: TGTGCCAGCAGTGACCCAACAGGGGCGAACACCGGGGAGCTGTTTTTT. It specifies CASSDPTGANTGELFF.

This chain uses TRBV19 with TRBJ2-5; maybe TRBD2 (6 bases). This CDR3 comprises 15 residues. V was cut by 6 bases and J by 2 bases, with 16 bases left in between. Per the germline V gene, CDR1 is LNHDA and CDR2 is SQIVND (reference sequence). CDR3 nucleotide sequence: TGTGCCAGTAGCACTCCGACGGGGGTACAAGAGACCCAGTACTTC. This translates into CASSTPTGVQETQYF.

The rearrangement links TRBV5-4 to TRBJ1-1, with a tentative D call TRBD1 (6 bases). The CDR3 sequence is 13 residues long. CDR1 is SGHNT, CDR2 YYREEE, per germline (reference sequence). V lost 1 base, J lost 3 bases, and 7 bases lay in between. In nucleotides, the CDR3 is TGTGCCAGCAGCTTGCCAGGGGACACTGAAGCTTTCTTT. Amino acid sequence: CASSLPGDTEAFF. Full variable domain (missing parts from reference TRBV5-4 and TRBJ1-1): ETGVTQSPTHLIKTRGQQVTLRCSSQSGHNTVSWYQQALGQGPQFIFQYYREEENGRGNFPPRFSGLQFPNYSSELNVNALELDDSALYLCASSLPGDTEAFFGQGTRLTVV.

The chain uses TRBV7-8 and TRBJ2-7, with TRBD1 as a possible D gene (5 bases). The V and J ends lost 2 bases and 5 bases respectively, with 10 bases between them. The germline V gene has CDR1 SGHVS and CDR2 FQNEAQ. This CDR3 spans 13 amino acids. The CDR3 sequence: CASSLTGIDEQYF. CDR3 bases: TGTGCCAGCAGCTTAACAGGTATCGACGAGCAGTACTTC.

This chain connects TRBV5-1 to TRBJ2-2, with D possibly TRBD2 on 6 matching bases. V gave up 2 bases and J gave up 6 bases, with 20 bases separating them. Germline CDR1 is SGHRS and CDR2 is YFSETQ. This CDR3 is built from 17 residues. The CDR3 loop reads CASSFGKLGGSSGELFF. CDR3 nucleotide sequence: TGCGCCAGCAGCTTCGGCAAACTCGGGGGTAGCTCCGGGGAGCTGTTTTTT.

The chain links TRBV19 to TRBJ2-4, with D unresolved. Germline values: CDR1 LNHDA, CDR2 SQIVND (reference sequence). The CDR3 runs to 15 residues. Trimming stripped 4 bases from V and 8 bases from J, with 18 bases between. CDR3 DNA: TGTGCCAGTAGTAAGGTAAAAGGCCGTCTGGACATTCAGTACTTC. Translation: CASSKVKGRLDIQYF.

The chain is built from TRBV15 and TRBJ2-5; D unresolved. V lost 5 bases to trimming and J lost 10 bases, with 14 bases between them. Germline values: CDR1 LNHNV, CDR2 YYDKDF (reference sequence). The CDR3 spans 12 residues. The CDR3 nucleotides are TGTGCCACCAGCCGCCAGACTCCTCTCCAGTACTTC. Encoded protein: CATSRQTPLQYF.

V and J are TRBV25-1 and TRBJ2-3; D gene uncertain. The V gene's germline CDR1 is MGHDK and CDR2 SYGVNS. Trimming pared 6 bases from V and 2 bases from J, leaving 15 bases between. The CDR3 is 15 residues long. The CDR3 reads CASSRRSDTTDTQYF. CDR3 nucleotides: TGTGCCAGCAGCCGAAGGTCGGATACCACAGATACGCAGTATTTT.

The chain uses TRBV19 and TRBJ1-4; D is unclear. The CDR3 covers 14 residues. V shed 4 bases and J shed 5 bases, with 11 bases lying between them. Per the germline V gene, CDR1 is LNHDA and CDR2 is SQIVND (reference sequence). CDR3 sequence: CASSRPAENEKLFF. The CDR3 DNA follows: TGTGCCAGTAGTAGGCCCGCTGAGAATGAAAAACTGTTTTTT.

This clone was counted only a few times. Within the sample, other DNA sequences also encode this same CDR3. The chain joins TRBV5-5 to TRBJ2-7, with D perhaps matching TRBD2 (5 bases). Germline CDR1 reads SGHKS; CDR2 reads YYEKEE (reference sequence). The CDR3 length is 14 residues. V shed 0 bases and J shed 0 bases, with 7 bases lying between them. The CDR3 spells CASSLVGNSYEQYF. Written as DNA, the CDR3 is TGTGCCAGCAGCTTGGTCGGGAACTCCTACGAGCAGTACTTC.

The rearrangement links TRBV5-6 to TRBJ2-3; perhaps TRBD2 as D (6 bases). The CDR3 length is 14 residues. V lost 4 bases, J lost 4 bases, and 13 bases lay in between. The V gene's germline CDR1 is SGHDT and CDR2 YYEEEE. The DNA of the CDR3 is TGTGCCAGCAGCGATAGCGGTACCGCAGATACGCAGTATTTT. It yields the protein CASSDSGTADTQYF.

The chain employs TRBV9 and TRBJ1-2; TRBD1 aligns across 8 bases. CDR1 is SGDLS and CDR2 is YYNGEE in the germline V gene. Trimming cost V 3 bases and J 9 bases; bases outside gene matches: 16. The CDR3 length is 16 residues. The CDR3 loop reads CASSAHSLDRVGSYTF. The DNA for the CDR3 is TGTGCCAGCAGCGCCCACAGCCTGGACAGGGTTGGAAGCTACACCTTC.

J is TRBJ2-5 and V is TRBV2; 13 bases fit TRBD2. This CDR3 comprises 15 residues. V dropped 7 bases and J dropped 1; count of bases not matched to a gene: 3. Germline V gene lookup returns CDR1 SNHLY and CDR2 FYNNEI. The DNA for the CDR3 is TGTGCCAGCACCCGGACTAGCGGGAGCCAAGAGACCCAGTACTTC. This encodes CASTRTSGSQETQYF.

Here the CDR3 reads CAWTGTSSSEQYF. Here the CDR3 DNA reads TGTGCCTGGACTGGGACTAGTTCGAGCGAGCAGTACTTC. The chain uses TRBV30 and TRBJ2-7, with TRBD2 matching 8 bases. The CDR3 totals 13 residues. Germline V lookup: CDR1 GTSNPN, CDR2 SVGIG (reference sequence). V shed 4 bases, J shed 6 bases, and the junction held 8 bases outside the gene matches.

The chain has TRBV25-1 and TRBJ1-1, with 7 nucleotides matching TRBD1. Germline V gene sequence: CDR1 MGHDK, CDR2 SYGVNS. The CDR3 covers 14 residues. V was clipped by 3 bases and J by 7 bases; unmatched bases: 8. CDR3 region: CASSEPGGSFEAFF. DNA for the CDR3: TGTGCCAGCAGTGAGCCAGGGGGTTCGTTTGAAGCTTTCTTT.